Listed here are 27 T cell receptor beta chains from one sample, sequenced in a study of cytomegalovirus exposure and HLA in healthy donors. The PCR had 60 Vbeta and 13 Jbeta primers. Measured with immunoSEQ multiplex PCR; TCRdb has only the in-frame clones, and not every one. The repertoire holds about 63,000 clones, around 73% seen once, with about 5.7% in the top ten. Sequencing was performed on PBMCs. These receptor sequences come from a man in his fifties or sixties in good health and CMV-seronegative.

The rearrangement joins TRBV5-1 to TRBJ2-7, with 13 bases matching TRBD2. Germline values: CDR1 SGHRS, CDR2 YFSETQ. Germline trimming cut 4 bases from V and 4 bases from J; bases unmatched to any gene: 5. This CDR3 has 15 residues. CDR3 region: CASSTLAGGMYEQYF. The CDR3 nucleotides are TGCGCCAGCAGCACACTAGCGGGGGGGATGTACGAGCAGTACTTC.

This rearrangement joins TRBV30 to TRBJ2-2; 7 nucleotides match TRBD1. V lost 5 bases and J lost 6; bases outside the gene matches: 0. The CDR3 totals 11 residues. Germline V gene lookup returns CDR1 GTSNPN and CDR2 SVGIG (reference sequence). The chain's CDR3 is CAWDRAGELFF. The DNA for the CDR3 is TGTGCCTGGGACAGGGCCGGGGAGCTGTTTTTT.

The genes are TRBV6-1 and TRBJ2-1; D possibly corresponds to TRBD1 (5 bases). V lost 2 bases, J lost 7 bases, and 21 bases lay in between. Germline V gene data show CDR1 as MNHNS and CDR2 as SASEGT. This CDR3 region has 17 residues. CDR3 protein: CASSEQAQTVTDNEQFF. The CDR3 DNA sequence: TGTGCCAGCAGTGAACAAGCCCAGACAGTCACAGATAATGAGCAGTTCTTC.

The V call is TRBV11-2, the J call TRBJ2-2, with D possibly TRBD2 on 7 matching bases. The CDR3 has 16 residues. V lost 0 bases to trimming and J lost 3 bases, with 11 bases between them. Germline CDR1 and CDR2: SGHAT and FQNNGV. The chain's CDR3 is CASSLEAGADTGELFF. The DNA for the CDR3 is TGTGCCAGCAGCTTAGAGGCGGGGGCGGACACCGGGGAGCTGTTTTTT.

About this clone itself: At one end, the junction sequence differs from germline, possibly due to a read error. The gene calls are TRBV7-7 and TRBJ2-7; perhaps TRBD1 as D (5 bases). CDR1 and CDR2 from the germline V gene are SSHAT and FNYEAQ (reference sequence). The CDR3 has 14 amino acids. The CDR3, as DNA: TGTGCTAGCAGCTTAGCCGGCGCAGGGCAAGAGCAGTACTTC. Translated, it gives CASSLAGAGQEQYF.

The chain employs TRBV9 and TRBJ2-4, with D tentatively TRBD1 (5 bases). The CDR3 consists of 15 residues. V was trimmed by 4 bases and J by 2 bases, leaving 13 bases between them. Germline CDR1 SGDLS, CDR2 YYNGEE. In DNA form, the CDR3 reads TGTGCCAGCAGCCAAGCAGGGATAACCAAAAACATTCAGTACTTC. As protein: CASSQAGITKNIQYF.

This chain links TRBV9 with TRBJ2-1; 7 nucleotides match TRBD1. CDR3 size: 14 residues. Germline values: CDR1 SGDLS, CDR2 YYNGEE. V shed 0 bases, J shed 5 bases, and the junction held 2 bases outside the gene matches. The CDR3 nucleotides read TGTGCCAGCAGCGTAGGGGACAGAAACAATGAGCAGTTCTTC. Translating gives CASSVGDRNNEQFF. Drawing the rest from reference TRBV9 and TRBJ2-1, the complete variable domain is DSGVTQTPKHLITATGQRVTLRCSPRSGDLSVYWYQQSLDQGLQFLIQYYNGEERAKGNILERFSAQQFPDLHSELNLSSLELGDSALYFCASSVGDRNNEQFFGPGTRLTVL.

The chain carries TRBV7-9 and TRBJ1-2; D is unresolved. The V and J ends lost 3 bases and 8 bases respectively, with 7 bases between them. CDR3 length: 11 residues. Germline CDR1 is SEHNR and CDR2 is FQNEAQ (reference sequence). CDR3 DNA sequence: TGTGCCAGCAGCTTTTACGGGGGCTACACCTTC. It translates to CASSFYGGYTF.

This clone was detected only once. The chain joins TRBV6-5 to TRBJ1-5; TRBD1 aligns across 10 bases. Germline assignment: CDR1 MNHEY and CDR2 SVGAGI. J lost 9 bases, V lost 4 bases, and 9 bases had no gene match. The CDR3 consists of 15 residues. The CDR3 sequence: CASSSSGQGLLPQHF. DNA for the CDR3: TGTGCCAGCAGTTCCTCGGGACAGGGGTTATTGCCCCAGCATTTT.

This chain links TRBV2 with TRBJ1-4; TRBD1 matches at 9 bases. The CDR3 runs 14 residues. After removal of 9 bases from V and 5 bases from J, the junction contained 7 bases not matched to a gene. Germline CDR1 is SNHLY and CDR2 is FYNNEI. CDR3 protein: CAREGGQGNEKLFF. The CDR3, as DNA: TGTGCCAGAGAGGGGGGACAGGGAAATGAAAAACTGTTTTTT.

The CDR3 loop is CASSLGGGQTQETQYF. Here the CDR3 DNA reads TGCGCCAGCAGCTTGGGTGGGGGACAGACCCAAGAGACCCAGTACTTC. The chain links TRBV5-1 to TRBJ2-5; 7 positions agree with TRBD1. This CDR3 comprises 16 residues. With 0 bases clipped from V and 1 base from J, the junction kept 6 bases outside the gene matches. Germline V lookup: CDR1 SGHRS, CDR2 YFSETQ.

The chain couples TRBV5-1 to TRBJ1-1; 9 bases match TRBD1. Trimming cost V 5 bases and J 2 bases; bases outside gene matches: 7. Looked up from germline, CDR1 is SGHRS and CDR2 is YFSETQ. CDR3 length: 15 residues. Written as DNA, the CDR3 is TGCGCCAGCAGATCTACAGGGGGCAGCAACACTGAAGCTTTCTTT. Encoded protein: CASRSTGGSNTEAFF.

This clone was seen only once. J is TRBJ1-1 and V is TRBV30; D call uncertain. The length of the CDR3 is 15 residues. The V and J ends lost 7 bases and 0 bases respectively, with 18 bases between them. Germline V CDR1 and CDR2: GTSNPN, SVGIG (reference sequence). The CDR3 is CASTFTPRMNTEAFF. The CDR3 region has the DNA TGTGCCTCGACATTTACTCCTCGTATGAACACTGAAGCTTTCTTT.

This sequence joins TRBV29-1 and TRBJ1-2; 7 positions match TRBD1. Germline CDR1 is SQVTM and CDR2 is ANQGSEA. The ends lost 4 bases at V and 7 bases at J; junction bases unmatched: 12. The CDR3 length is 14 residues. CDR3 sequence: CSVGQGEVSSGYTF. CDR3 nucleotide sequence: TGCAGCGTTGGACAGGGAGAGGTATCCTCTGGCTACACCTTC.

The rearrangement joins TRBV2 to TRBJ1-3; D remains unclear. The CDR3 has 15 amino acids. The germline V and J ends were trimmed by 7 bases and 0 bases, with 13 bases remaining between them. Germline V gene data show CDR1 as SNHLY and CDR2 as FYNNEI. The CDR3 protein is CASTSRRFSGNTIYF. For the CDR3, the DNA is TGTGCCAGCACTTCCCGGAGGTTCTCTGGAAACACCATATATTTT.

This clone occurred a few times. The chain employs TRBV7-6 and TRBJ2-3; 7 nucleotides line up with TRBD2. After removal of 4 bases from V and 2 bases from J, the junction contained 9 bases not matched to a gene. CDR3 length equals 16 residues. CDR1 and CDR2 from the germline V gene are SGHVS and FNYEAQ. This chain's CDR3 is CASSWGGDLYTDTQYF. In DNA form, the CDR3 reads TGTGCCAGCAGCTGGGGGGGGGACTTATACACAGATACGCAGTATTTT.

This clone was observed a handful of times. The chain links TRBV11-2 to TRBJ1-2, with TRBD1 identical over 8 bases. CDR3 length: 13 residues. With 6 bases clipped from V and 2 bases from J, the junction kept 2 bases outside the gene matches. Per the germline V gene, CDR1 is SGHAT and CDR2 is FQNNGV. The CDR3 region has the DNA TGTGCCAGCAGTCGGGACAGGAACTATGGCTACACCTTC. Protein sequence: CASSRDRNYGYTF.

The V gene is TRBV29-1, the J gene TRBJ2-7; D might be TRBD1 (5 bases). Germline V gene lookup returns CDR1 SQVTM and CDR2 ANQGSEA. V lost 2 bases to trimming and J lost 6 bases, with 11 bases between them. The CDR3 sequence is 12 residues long. DNA of the CDR3: TGCAGCGTTGAACCCAGGGTTGGCGAGCAGTACTTC. It yields the protein CSVEPRVGEQYF.

The rearrangement links TRBV27 to TRBJ2-7; TRBD1 matches at 8 bases. CDR3 size: 14 residues. Germline V gene lookup returns CDR1 MNHEY and CDR2 SMNVEV (reference sequence). Germline trimming cut 3 bases from V and 5 bases from J; bases unmatched to any gene: 6. DNA for the CDR3: TGTGCCAGCAGTTTGTGGGCAGGGGGCCACGAGCAGTACTTC. It translates to CASSLWAGGHEQYF.

The rearrangement joins TRBV5-4 to TRBJ2-7; 8 bases are a match to TRBD1. The CDR3 consists of 15 residues. V trimming: 3 bases; J trimming: 2 bases; junction bases outside the gene matches: 7. Germline assignment: CDR1 SGHNT and CDR2 YYREEE (reference sequence). CDR3 DNA: TGTGCCAGCAGCTCCCCGAGACAGGGGACCTACGAGCAGTACTTC. As protein: CASSSPRQGTYEQYF. The full variable domain, its missing parts supplied by reference TRBV5-4 and TRBJ2-7, is ETGVTQSPTHLIKTRGQQVTLRCSSQSGHNTVSWYQQALGQGPQFIFQYYREEENGRGNFPPRFSGLQFPNYSSELNVNALELDDSALYLCASSSPRQGTYEQYFGPGTRLTVT.

This clone has a single count. In nucleotides, the CDR3 is TGTGCCTCAGAAGGCAGGGGGATAGAGCAGTACTTC. This encodes CASEGRGIEQYF. V gene TRBV10-3 combines with J gene TRBJ2-7; TRBD1 agrees at 7 bases. V lost 11 bases to trimming and J lost 7 bases; unmatched junction nucleotides: 11. Germline V gives CDR1 ENHRY, CDR2 SYGVKD. The CDR3 runs to 12 residues.

This rearrangement joins TRBV7-2 to TRBJ2-2; weak D call: TRBD2 (7 bases). The CDR3 has 15 amino acids. The V end lost 6 bases, the J end lost 4 bases, and 15 bases lay between the germline ends. Germline V gene data show CDR1 as SGHTA and CDR2 as FQGNSA. CDR3 sequence: CASSLRGAGTGELFF. CDR3 coding DNA: TGTGCCAGCAGTTTACGGGGGGCGGGCACCGGGGAGCTGTTTTTT.

The V gene is TRBV19, the J gene TRBJ2-5; D is possibly TRBD1 (6 bases). V lost 5 bases, J lost 3 bases, and 13 bases lay in between. Germline CDR1 and CDR2: LNHDA and SQIVND (reference sequence). CDR3 size: 14 residues. The CDR3 sequence: CASSRRAGEETQYF. CDR3 nucleotides: TGTGCCAGTAGTCGTCGGGCAGGGGAAGAGACCCAGTACTTC. The full variable domain, rest sourced from reference TRBV19 and TRBJ2-5, is DGGITQSPKYLFRKEGQNVTLSCEQNLNHDAMYWYRQDPGQGLRLIYYSQIVNDFQKGDIAEGYSVSREKKESFPLTVTSAQKNPTAFYLCASSRRAGEETQYFGPGTRLLVL.

This sequence joins TRBV6-5 and TRBJ2-1; 8 bases align to TRBD2. Germline V gene lookup returns CDR1 MNHEY and CDR2 SVGAGI. Germline trimming cut 7 bases from V and 4 bases from J; bases unmatched to any gene: 9. The CDR3 has 15 amino acids. The CDR3, as DNA: TGTGCCAGCATCTCCTTAGCGGGAAGATACAATGAGCAGTTCTTC. This encodes CASISLAGRYNEQFF.

The V gene is TRBV7-2, the J gene TRBJ2-7; 8 bases line up with TRBD2. CDR3 length: 14 amino acids. J gave up 0 bases and V 4 bases, and 2 bases lay outside the gene matches. Germline values: CDR1 SGHTA, CDR2 FQGNSA. The CDR3 loop is CASSWRGDSYEQYF. CDR3 DNA sequence: TGTGCCAGCAGCTGGCGGGGGGACTCCTACGAGCAGTACTTC. Variable domain in full (rest from reference TRBV7-2 and TRBJ2-7): GAGVSQSPSNKVTEKGKDVELRCDPISGHTALYWYRQSLGQGLEFLIYFQGNSAPDKSGLPSDRFSAERTGGSVSTLTIQRTQQEDSAVYLCASSWRGDSYEQYFGPGTRLTVT.

The chain couples TRBV19 to TRBJ2-7, with TRBD2 identical over 14 bases. There are 14 residues in the CDR3. The junction had 8 bases not matched to a gene; V was cut back by 10 bases and J by 6 bases. Germline V gives CDR1 LNHDA, CDR2 SQIVND (reference sequence). CDR3 sequence: CATGLAGGVGEQYF. DNA of the CDR3: TGTGCCACAGGACTAGCGGGGGGAGTCGGCGAGCAGTACTTC.

This sequence joins TRBV6-5 and TRBJ2-7; D perhaps matches TRBD2 (6 bases). Trimming stripped 6 bases from V and 1 base from J, with 10 bases between. CDR1 and CDR2 (germline): MNHEY, SVGAGI. The CDR3 sequence is 13 residues long. The DNA for the CDR3 is TGTGCCAGCAGCCCCGGGGGTTCCTACGAGCAGTACTTC. It encodes CASSPGGSYEQYF.